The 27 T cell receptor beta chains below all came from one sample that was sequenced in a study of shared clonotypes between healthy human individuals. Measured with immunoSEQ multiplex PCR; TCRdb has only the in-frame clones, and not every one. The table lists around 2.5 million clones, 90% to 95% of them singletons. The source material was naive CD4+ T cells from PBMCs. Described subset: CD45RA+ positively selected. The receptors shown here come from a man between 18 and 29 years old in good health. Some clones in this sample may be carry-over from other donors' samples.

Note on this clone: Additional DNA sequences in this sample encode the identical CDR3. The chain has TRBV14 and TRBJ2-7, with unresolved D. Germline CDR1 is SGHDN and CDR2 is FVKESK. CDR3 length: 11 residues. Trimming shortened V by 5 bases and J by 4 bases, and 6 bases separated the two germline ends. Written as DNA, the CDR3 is TGTGCCAGCAGCTCGGGTTACGAGCAGTACTTC. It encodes CASSSGYEQYF.

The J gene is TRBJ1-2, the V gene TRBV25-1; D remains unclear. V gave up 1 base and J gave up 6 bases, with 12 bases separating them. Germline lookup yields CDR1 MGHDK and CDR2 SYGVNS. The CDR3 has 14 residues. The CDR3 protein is CASSEFVVGDGYTF. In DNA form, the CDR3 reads TGTGCCAGCAGTGAATTTGTGGTAGGAGATGGCTACACCTTC.

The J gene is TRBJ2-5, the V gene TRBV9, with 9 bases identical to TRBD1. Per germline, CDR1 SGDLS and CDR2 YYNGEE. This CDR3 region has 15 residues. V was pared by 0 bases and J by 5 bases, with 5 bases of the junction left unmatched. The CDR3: CASSVEQGAGETQYF. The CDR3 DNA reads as TGTGCCAGCAGCGTAGAACAGGGGGCAGGGGAGACCCAGTACTTC.

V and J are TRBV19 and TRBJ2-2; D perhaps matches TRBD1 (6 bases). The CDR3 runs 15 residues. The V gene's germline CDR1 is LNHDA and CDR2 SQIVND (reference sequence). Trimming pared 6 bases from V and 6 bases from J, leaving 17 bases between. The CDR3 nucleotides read TGTGCCAGTAGCAACTACAGGGTTAGGGCCGGGGAGCTGTTTTTT. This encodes CASSNYRVRAGELFF.

CDR3 DNA: TGTGCCAGCAGTCTAATCGGGAGGGCCGGGGTCGAGCAGTACTTC. This encodes CASSLIGRAGVEQYF. This chain connects TRBV2 to TRBJ2-7; 8 nucleotides align to TRBD2. Losses at the gene ends were 5 bases for V and 6 bases for J; bases not matched to a gene: 12. The CDR3 has 15 residues. CDR1 SNHLY and CDR2 FYNNEI come from the germline V gene.

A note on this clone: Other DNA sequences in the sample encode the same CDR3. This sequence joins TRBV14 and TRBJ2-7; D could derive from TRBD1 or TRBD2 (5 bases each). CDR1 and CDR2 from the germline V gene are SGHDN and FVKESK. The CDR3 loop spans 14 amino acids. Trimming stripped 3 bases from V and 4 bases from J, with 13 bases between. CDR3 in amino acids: CASSQGLAGYEQYF. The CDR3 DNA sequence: TGTGCCAGCAGCCAGGGGCTAGCTGGATACGAGCAGTACTTC.

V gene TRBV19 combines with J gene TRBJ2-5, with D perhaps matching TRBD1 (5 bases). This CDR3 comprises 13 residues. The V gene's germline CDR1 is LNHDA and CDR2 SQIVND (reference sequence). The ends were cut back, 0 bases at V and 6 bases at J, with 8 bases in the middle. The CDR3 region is CASSIEGAKTQYF. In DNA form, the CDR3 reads TGTGCCAGTAGTATAGAAGGGGCGAAGACCCAGTACTTC.

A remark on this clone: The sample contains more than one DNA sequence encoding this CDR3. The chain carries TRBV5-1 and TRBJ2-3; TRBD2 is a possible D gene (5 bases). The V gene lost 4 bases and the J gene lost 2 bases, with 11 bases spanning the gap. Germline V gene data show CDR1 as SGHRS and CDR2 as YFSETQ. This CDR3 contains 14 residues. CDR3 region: CASSLGLPTDTQYF. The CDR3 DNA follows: TGCGCCAGCAGCCTAGGACTCCCCACAGATACGCAGTATTTT.

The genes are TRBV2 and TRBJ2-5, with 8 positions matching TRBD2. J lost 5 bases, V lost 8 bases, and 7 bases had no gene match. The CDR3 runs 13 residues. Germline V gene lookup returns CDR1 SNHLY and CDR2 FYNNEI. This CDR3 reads CASWGGRFETQYF. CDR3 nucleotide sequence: TGTGCCAGCTGGGGCGGGAGGTTTGAGACCCAGTACTTC.

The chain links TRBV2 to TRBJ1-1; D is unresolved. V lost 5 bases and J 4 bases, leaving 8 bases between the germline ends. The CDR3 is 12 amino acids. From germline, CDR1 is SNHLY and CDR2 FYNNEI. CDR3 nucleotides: TGTGCCAGCAGTATGGACGCCACTGAAGCTTTCTTT. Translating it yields CASSMDATEAFF.

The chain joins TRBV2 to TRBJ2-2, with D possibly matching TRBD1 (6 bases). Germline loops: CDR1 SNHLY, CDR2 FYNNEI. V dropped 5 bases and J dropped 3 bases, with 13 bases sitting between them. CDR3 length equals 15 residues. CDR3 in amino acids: CASSLQGMYTGELFF. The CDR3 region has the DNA TGTGCCAGCAGTCTTCAGGGGATGTACACCGGGGAGCTGTTTTTT. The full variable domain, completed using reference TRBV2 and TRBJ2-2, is EPEVTQTPSHQVTQMGQEVILRCVPISNHLYFYWYRQILGQKVEFLVSFYNNEISEKSEIFDDQFSVERPDGSNFTLKIRSTKLEDSAMYFCASSLQGMYTGELFFGEGSRLTVL.

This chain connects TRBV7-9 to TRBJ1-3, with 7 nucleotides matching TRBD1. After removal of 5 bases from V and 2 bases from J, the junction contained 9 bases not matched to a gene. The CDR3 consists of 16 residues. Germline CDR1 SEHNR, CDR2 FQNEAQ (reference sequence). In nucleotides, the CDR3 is TGTGCCAGCAGCCGCCCCGGGACAGTCCCTGGAAACACCATATATTTT. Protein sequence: CASSRPGTVPGNTIYF.

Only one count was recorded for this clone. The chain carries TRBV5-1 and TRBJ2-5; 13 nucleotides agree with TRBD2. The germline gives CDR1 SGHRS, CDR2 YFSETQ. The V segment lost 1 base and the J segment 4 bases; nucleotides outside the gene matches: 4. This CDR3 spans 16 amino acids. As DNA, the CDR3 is TGCGCCAGCAGCTTGCAGGGGACTAGCGGGACAGAGACCCAGTACTTC. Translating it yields CASSLQGTSGTETQYF.

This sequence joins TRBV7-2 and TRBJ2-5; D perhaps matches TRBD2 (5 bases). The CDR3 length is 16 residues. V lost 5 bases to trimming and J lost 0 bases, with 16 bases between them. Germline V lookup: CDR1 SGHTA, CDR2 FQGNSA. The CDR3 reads CASSRVGRANQETQYF. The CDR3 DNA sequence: TGTGCCAGCAGCCGTGTAGGGCGGGCCAACCAAGAGACCCAGTACTTC.

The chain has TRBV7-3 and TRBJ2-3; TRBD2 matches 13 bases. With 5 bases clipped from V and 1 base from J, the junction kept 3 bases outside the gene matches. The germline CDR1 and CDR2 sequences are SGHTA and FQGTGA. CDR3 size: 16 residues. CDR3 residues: CASSPTSGRGTDTQYF. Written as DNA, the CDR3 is TGTGCCAGCAGCCCTACTAGCGGGAGGGGCACAGATACGCAGTATTTT.

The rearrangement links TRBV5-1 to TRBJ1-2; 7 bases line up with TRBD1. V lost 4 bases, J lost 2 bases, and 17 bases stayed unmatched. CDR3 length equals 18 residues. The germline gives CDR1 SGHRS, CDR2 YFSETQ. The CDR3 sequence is CASSDSLTGSKRNYGYTF. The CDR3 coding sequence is TGCGCCAGCAGCGACTCTTTGACAGGGAGTAAGAGGAACTATGGCTACACCTTC.

This CDR3 is CASSLSSSNNEQFF. The DNA for the CDR3 is TGTGCCAGCAGCTTGAGTTCATCCAACAATGAGCAGTTCTTC. This sequence joins TRBV5-4 and TRBJ2-1; no reliable D call. Trimming removed 1 base from V and 5 bases from J, with 10 bases in between. Germline V gene lookup returns CDR1 SGHNT and CDR2 YYREEE (reference sequence). There are 14 residues in the CDR3.

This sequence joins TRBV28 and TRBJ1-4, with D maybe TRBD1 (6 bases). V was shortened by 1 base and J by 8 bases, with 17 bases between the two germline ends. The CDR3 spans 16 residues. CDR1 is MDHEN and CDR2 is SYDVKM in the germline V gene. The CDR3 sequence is CASSLLGGLIREKLFF. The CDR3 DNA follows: TGTGCCAGCAGTTTATTAGGGGGTTTGATCCGCGAAAAACTGTTTTTT. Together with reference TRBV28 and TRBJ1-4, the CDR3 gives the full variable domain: DVKVTQSSRYLVKRTGEKVFLECVQDMDHENMFWYRQDPGLGLRLIYFSYDVKMKEKGDIPEGYSVSREKKERFSLILESASTNQTSMYLCASSLLGGLIREKLFFGSGTQLSVL.

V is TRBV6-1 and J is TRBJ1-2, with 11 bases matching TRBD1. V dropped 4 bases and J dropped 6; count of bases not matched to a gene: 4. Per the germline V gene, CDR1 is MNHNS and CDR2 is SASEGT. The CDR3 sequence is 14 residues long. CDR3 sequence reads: CASSGDRGVDGYTF. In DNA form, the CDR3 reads TGTGCCAGCAGTGGGGACAGGGGGGTCGATGGCTACACCTTC.

Here the CDR3 DNA reads TGTGCCAGCAGCTGGGGAGCGGGAGGGATGTACAATGAGCAGTTCTTC. Residues: CASSWGAGGMYNEQFF. The V gene is TRBV5-4, the J gene TRBJ2-1, with 10 bases that match TRBD2. The CDR3 consists of 16 residues. Germline lookup yields CDR1 SGHNT and CDR2 YYREEE (reference sequence). V trimming: 3 bases; J trimming: 4 bases; junction bases outside the gene matches: 7.

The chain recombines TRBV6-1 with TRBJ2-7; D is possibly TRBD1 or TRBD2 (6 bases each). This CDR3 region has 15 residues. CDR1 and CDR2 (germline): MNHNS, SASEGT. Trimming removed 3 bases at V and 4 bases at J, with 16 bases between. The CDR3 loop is CASSEPRGVRYEQYF. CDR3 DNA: TGTGCCAGCAGTGAGCCGAGGGGGGTCAGGTACGAGCAGTACTTC.

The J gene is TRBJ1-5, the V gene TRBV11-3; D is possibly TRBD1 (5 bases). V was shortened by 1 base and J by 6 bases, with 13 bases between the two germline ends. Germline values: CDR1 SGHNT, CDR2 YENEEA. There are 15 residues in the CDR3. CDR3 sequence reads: CASSLVGAEGQPQHF. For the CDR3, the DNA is TGTGCCAGCAGCTTAGTTGGGGCGGAAGGTCAGCCCCAGCATTTT.

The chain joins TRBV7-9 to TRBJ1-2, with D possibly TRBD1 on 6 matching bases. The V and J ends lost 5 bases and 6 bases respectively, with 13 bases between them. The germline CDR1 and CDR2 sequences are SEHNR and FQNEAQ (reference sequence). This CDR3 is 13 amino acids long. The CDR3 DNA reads TGTGCCAGCAGCCTCGGACAGAATAATGGCTACACCTTC. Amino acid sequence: CASSLGQNNGYTF. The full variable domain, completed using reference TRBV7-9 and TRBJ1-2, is DTGVSQNPRHKITKRGQNVTFRCDPISEHNRLYWYRQTLGQGPEFLTYFQNEAQLEKSRLLSDRFSAERPKGSFSTLEIQRTEQGDSAMYLCASSLGQNNGYTFGSGTRLTVV.

The CDR3 sequence is CASRPQGVPNYGYTF. CDR3 DNA sequence: TGCGCCAGCAGGCCCCAGGGAGTTCCTAACTATGGCTACACCTTC. The chain carries TRBV5-1 and TRBJ1-2, with a tentative D call TRBD1 (5 bases). Germline V gene sequence: CDR1 SGHRS, CDR2 YFSETQ. The CDR3 totals 15 residues. V was cut by 5 bases and J by 0 bases, with 14 bases left in between.

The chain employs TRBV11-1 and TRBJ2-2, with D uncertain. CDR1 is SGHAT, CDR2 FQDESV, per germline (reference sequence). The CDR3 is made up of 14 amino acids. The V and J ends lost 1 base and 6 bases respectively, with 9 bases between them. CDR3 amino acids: CASSLEGLAGELFF. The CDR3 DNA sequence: TGTGCCAGCAGCTTAGAGGGTTTGGCCGGGGAGCTGTTTTTT.

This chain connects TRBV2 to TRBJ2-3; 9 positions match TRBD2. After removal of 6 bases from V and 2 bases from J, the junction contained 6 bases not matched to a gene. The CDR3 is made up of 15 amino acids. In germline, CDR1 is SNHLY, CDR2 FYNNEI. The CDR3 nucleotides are TGTGCCAGCAGGAGGGCGGGAGGGCCCACAGATACGCAGTATTTT. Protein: CASRRAGGPTDTQYF.

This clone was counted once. CDR3: CASSPGGPKAYGYTF. CDR3 bases: TGTGCCAGCAGCCCTGGGGGACCCAAAGCATATGGCTACACCTTC. The rearrangement joins TRBV5-4 to TRBJ1-2; D possibly corresponds to TRBD1 (5 bases). Germline V lookup: CDR1 SGHNT, CDR2 YYREEE (reference sequence). CDR3 length: 15 residues. V shed 4 bases and J shed 5 bases, with 18 bases lying between them.